The 32 T cell receptor beta chains below were found in one sample sequenced in a study of blood T cell repertoires in COVID-19. Only in-frame clones appear in the TCRdb table, and some are missing; sequencing was by immunoSEQ multiplex PCR. The sample consists of roughly 130,000 clones, 84% of them appearing once. The sequencing sample was made of peripheral blood. The origin of the receptors is a man aged 30 to 39 with COVID-19, enrolled during active disease.

This clone was recorded a few times. Here the CDR3 DNA reads TGTGCCAGCAGCTTAGGTCCATGGGACTACCATGGCTACACCTTC. Translation: CASSLGPWDYHGYTF. This chain links TRBV11-2 with TRBJ1-2; the D gene is possibly TRBD1 (5 bases). This CDR3 region has 15 residues. Germline V gives CDR1 SGHAT, CDR2 FQNNGV. The V end lost 1 base, the J end lost 6 bases, and 15 bases lay between the germline ends.

The chain carries TRBV3-1 (or the pseudogene TRBV3-2) and TRBJ2-4, with 7 bases lining up with TRBD2. The V segment lost 4 bases and the J segment 1 base; nucleotides outside the gene matches: 4. This CDR3 is 15 amino acids long. The V gene's germline CDR1 is LGHDT and CDR2 YNNKEL (reference sequence). CDR3 loop: CASSRRDYAKNIQYF. CDR3 coding DNA: TGTGCCAGCAGCCGACGGGACTACGCCAAAAACATTCAGTACTTC.

The chain carries TRBV5-1 and TRBJ1-1; the D is unclear. Trimming cost V 2 bases and J 1 base, with 6 bases left between them. Germline-derived CDR1 and CDR2 are SGHRS and YFSETQ. The CDR3 is 13 amino acids. The CDR3 here is CASSFEGNTEAFF. The CDR3 DNA follows: TGCGCCAGCAGCTTCGAGGGGAACACTGAAGCTTTCTTT.

This clone was seen only a few times. This chain links TRBV19 with TRBJ2-7, with 7 bases identical to TRBD2. The CDR3 consists of 15 residues. The V gene end was trimmed by 3 bases and the J gene end by 4 bases; junction bases not matched to a gene: 9. Germline assignment: CDR1 LNHDA and CDR2 SQIVND (reference sequence). The CDR3 region has the DNA TGTGCCAGTAGTATCGGGACGGGAGGAGGGTACGAGCAGTACTTC. Its translation: CASSIGTGGGYEQYF.

The CDR3 DNA sequence: TGTGCCAGCAGGGGACAGGGGGCGCACGGCTACACCTTC. It encodes CASRGQGAHGYTF. The chain recombines TRBV6-5 with TRBJ1-2; 12 positions agree with TRBD1. Germline trimming cut 6 bases from V and 8 bases from J; bases unmatched to any gene: 4. The CDR3 consists of 13 residues. CDR1 and CDR2 from the germline V gene are MNHEY and SVGAGI.

The chain recombines TRBV2 with TRBJ2-7, with D perhaps TRBD1 (8 bases). This CDR3 has 13 residues. The germline CDR1 and CDR2 sequences are SNHLY and FYNNEI. The V gene lost 8 bases and the J gene lost 3 bases, with 14 bases spanning the gap. The CDR3 loop reads CASRTGGDYEQYF. The DNA of the CDR3 is TGTGCCAGCCGCACAGGGGGGGACTACGAGCAGTACTTC. The complete variable domain, with remaining parts taken from reference TRBV2 and TRBJ2-7, reads EPEVTQTPSHQVTQMGQEVILRCVPISNHLYFYWYRQILGQKVEFLVSFYNNEISEKSEIFDDQFSVERPDGSNFTLKIRSTKLEDSAMYFCASRTGGDYEQYFGPGTRLTVT.

The V and J genes are TRBV5-4 and TRBJ2-6, with TRBD1 matching 8 bases. The CDR3 runs 18 residues. The ends lost 6 bases at V and 4 bases at J; junction bases unmatched: 15. CDR1 SGHNT and CDR2 YYREEE come from the germline V gene (reference sequence). The CDR3 loop is CASTTRRQGASGANVLTF. Here the CDR3 DNA reads TGTGCCAGCACCACGCGGAGGCAGGGGGCATCAGGGGCCAACGTCCTGACTTTC.

V and J are TRBV29-1 and TRBJ2-6; tentative D call: TRBD1 (6 bases). Trimming removed 3 bases from V and 1 base from J, with 19 bases in between. The germline CDR1 and CDR2 sequences are SQVTM and ANQGSEA. The CDR3 runs 18 residues. This CDR3 reads CSVDVTGPVLSGANVLTF. The CDR3 DNA sequence: TGCAGCGTTGACGTGACAGGCCCCGTACTTTCTGGGGCCAACGTCCTGACTTTC.

The chain joins TRBV7-2 to TRBJ1-2, with TRBD1 identical over 12 bases. The CDR3 spans 16 residues. V lost 1 base and J lost 4; bases outside the gene matches: 4. The V gene's germline CDR1 is SGHTA and CDR2 FQGNSA. The CDR3 nucleotides read TGTGCCAGCAGCTTAGGGGGACAGGGGGCGCCCTATGGCTACACCTTC. Translation: CASSLGGQGAPYGYTF.

This chain joins TRBV7-2 and TRBJ2-2; a weak D match, TRBD2 (5 bases). The ends were cut back, 5 bases at V and 0 bases at J, with 10 bases in the middle. Germline CDR1 SGHTA, CDR2 FQGNSA. This CDR3 is 15 amino acids long. The chain's CDR3 is CASSKEAANTGELFF. CDR3 nucleotide sequence: TGTGCCAGCAGCAAGGAGGCGGCGAACACCGGGGAGCTGTTTTTT.

This chain joins TRBV5-6 and TRBJ2-5; TRBD2 might be the D (6 bases). This CDR3 contains 16 residues. Germline assignment: CDR1 SGHDT and CDR2 YYEEEE. Trimming shortened V by 1 base and J by 2 bases, and 15 bases separated the two germline ends. This chain's CDR3 is CASSLLARRGQETQYF. The CDR3 coding sequence is TGTGCCAGCAGCTTGCTGGCCCGTCGGGGGCAAGAGACCCAGTACTTC. The full variable domain, with the rest looked up from reference TRBV5-6 and TRBJ2-5, is DAGVTQSPTHLIKTRGQQVTLRCSPKSGHDTVSWYQQALGQGPQFIFQYYEEEERQRGNFPDRFSGHQFPNYSSELNVNALLLGDSALYLCASSLLARRGQETQYFGPGTRLLVL.

V usage is TRBV28 and J usage is TRBJ2-5; 7 bases fit TRBD1. V shed 4 bases, J shed 5 bases, and the junction held 10 bases outside the gene matches. CDR1 MDHEN and CDR2 SYDVKM come from the germline V gene. The CDR3 is 15 amino acids. The CDR3 loop is CASSSSSARGETQYF. For the CDR3, the DNA is TGTGCCAGCAGTTCCAGCAGCGCCAGGGGGGAGACCCAGTACTTC. Using reference TRBV28 and TRBJ2-5 for the parts outside the CDR3, the full variable domain is DVKVTQSSRYLVKRTGEKVFLECVQDMDHENMFWYRQDPGLGLRLIYFSYDVKMKEKGDIPEGYSVSREKKERFSLILESASTNQTSMYLCASSSSSARGETQYFGPGTRLLVL.

The chain has TRBV28 and TRBJ2-2; 8 bases match TRBD2. The germline CDR1 and CDR2 sequences are MDHEN and SYDVKM. Germline trimming cut 5 bases from V and 3 bases from J; bases unmatched to any gene: 11. The CDR3 has 17 residues. DNA for the CDR3: TGTGCCAGCAGTCTCCCACTGGTAGCGGGGTACACCGGGGAGCTGTTTTTT. It is translated as CASSLPLVAGYTGELFF.

The CDR3, as DNA: TGCAGCGTTGAAGGGCGGGAGGGACACAATGAGCAGTTCTTC. This translates into CSVEGREGHNEQFF. J is TRBJ2-1 and V is TRBV29-1, with 9 bases matching TRBD2. After removal of 1 base from V and 5 bases from J, the junction contained 3 bases not matched to a gene. This CDR3 has 14 amino acids. CDR1 SQVTM and CDR2 ANQGSEA come from the germline V gene.

The CDR3 is CSVARLAGAGEQFF. DNA of the CDR3: TGCAGCGTTGCCCGACTAGCGGGAGCGGGTGAGCAGTTCTTC. The gene calls are TRBV29-1 and TRBJ2-1; 12 bases are a match to TRBD2. The length of the CDR3 is 14 residues. V lost 4 bases, J lost 9 bases, and 7 bases stayed unmatched. Germline V gene lookup returns CDR1 SQVTM and CDR2 ANQGSEA.

This chain joins TRBV27 and TRBJ1-6, with 8 positions matching TRBD1. The CDR3 runs to 15 residues. The V gene end was trimmed by 7 bases and the J gene end by 7 bases; junction bases not matched to a gene: 9. The germline V gene has CDR1 MNHEY and CDR2 SMNVEV (reference sequence). CDR3 loop: CASKDWGQENSPLHF. DNA of the CDR3: TGTGCCAGCAAGGACTGGGGACAGGAGAATTCACCCCTCCACTTT.

The chain recombines TRBV4-2 with TRBJ2-3; D is uncertain. The CDR3 consists of 14 residues. Germline V gene data show CDR1 as LGHNA and CDR2 as YNFKEQ. Trimming took off 0 bases at V and 7 bases at J, with 11 bases between the two ends. The CDR3 sequence: CASSQDQETYTQYF. The CDR3 nucleotides read TGTGCCAGCAGCCAAGATCAGGAAACATATACGCAGTATTTT.

This chain joins TRBV12-3 or TRBV12-4 and TRBJ1-3; maybe TRBD1 (5 bases). V was clipped by 6 bases and J by 0 bases, with 6 bases between them. The CDR3 has 13 residues. This CDR3 reads CASSGGSGNTIYF. In DNA form, the CDR3 reads TGTGCCAGCAGCGGGGGCTCTGGAAACACCATATATTTT.

The chain links TRBV2 to TRBJ2-3; D possibly corresponds to TRBD1 (5 bases). Trimming shortened V by 8 bases and J by 0 bases, and 12 bases separated the two germline ends. The CDR3 is made up of 14 amino acids. Germline CDR1 and CDR2: SNHLY and FYNNEI. The CDR3 nucleotides are TGTGCCAGCCCCGATGGGGCTAGCACAGATACGCAGTATTTT. Translation gives CASPDGASTDTQYF.

This chain joins TRBV6-5 and TRBJ1-1, with a tentative D call TRBD1 (5 bases). This CDR3 region has 13 residues. CDR1 is MNHEY and CDR2 is SVGAGI in the germline V gene. V lost 8 bases, J lost 5 bases, and 15 bases lay in between. CDR3 protein: CASRKGPPTEAFF. The CDR3 DNA is TGTGCCAGCCGAAAGGGGCCGCCAACTGAAGCTTTCTTT.

The chain joins TRBV25-1 to TRBJ1-1; no clear D. The CDR3 has 14 amino acids. Germline V gives CDR1 MGHDK, CDR2 SYGVNS. Trimming cost V 1 base and J 6 bases, with 12 bases left between them. CDR3 sequence: CASSESPGYSEAFF. The CDR3 bases are TGTGCCAGCAGTGAATCTCCGGGATACTCTGAAGCTTTCTTT.

In nucleotides, the CDR3 is TGTGCCAGCAGCTTGGCAGCAGGCGTAAACTATGGCTACACCTTC. Protein sequence: CASSLAAGVNYGYTF. The V gene is TRBV5-5, the J gene TRBJ1-2; the D is unclear. Germline values: CDR1 SGHKS, CDR2 YYEKEE (reference sequence). V was pared by 0 bases and J by 2 bases, with 11 bases between. The CDR3 spans 15 residues.

The rearrangement uses TRBV7-9 and TRBJ1-4, with D unclear. The CDR3 runs 12 residues. The ends were cut back, 5 bases at V and 7 bases at J, with 8 bases in the middle. Germline V gene data show CDR1 as SEHNR and CDR2 as FQNEAQ (reference sequence). The CDR3 protein is CASSANSEKLFF. The CDR3 DNA is TGTGCCAGCAGCGCGAACAGTGAAAAACTGTTTTTT. Full variable domain (outside the CDR3, taken from reference TRBV7-9 and TRBJ1-4): DTGVSQNPRHKITKRGQNVTFRCDPISEHNRLYWYRQTLGQGPEFLTYFQNEAQLEKSRLLSDRFSAERPKGSFSTLEIQRTEQGDSAMYLCASSANSEKLFFGSGTQLSVL.

This clone turned up a few times. The chain joins TRBV27 to TRBJ2-7; possibly TRBD2 for D (5 bases). Germline CDR1 reads MNHEY; CDR2 reads SMNVEV (reference sequence). CDR3 length: 12 residues. Between the trimmed V and J ends, which lost 2 bases and 7 bases, there was a span of 9 bases. The DNA for the CDR3 is TGTGCCAGCAGTTTACAGTCGGGGGAGCAGTACTTC. Residues: CASSLQSGEQYF.

The chain uses TRBV7-3 and TRBJ2-3; TRBD2 aligns across 8 bases. The V gene's germline CDR1 is SGHTA and CDR2 FQGTGA. V lost 4 bases, J lost 2 bases, and 14 bases stayed unmatched. The CDR3 is 18 residues long. In DNA form, the CDR3 reads TGTGCCAGCAGCTGGGGCTTACTAGGGCGGGAGGCCACAGATACGCAGTATTTT. It is translated as CASSWGLLGREATDTQYF.

This chain uses TRBV3-1 (or the pseudogene TRBV3-2) with TRBJ1-1, with D perhaps matching TRBD1 (5 bases). Germline CDR1 reads LGHDT; CDR2 reads YNNKEL (reference sequence). V was clipped by 4 bases and J by 1 base, with 10 bases between them. This CDR3 has 14 amino acids. Here the CDR3 DNA reads TGTGCCAGCAGCCGCCAGACAGCGAACACTGAAGCTTTCTTT. Protein sequence: CASSRQTANTEAFF.

The chain links TRBV28 to TRBJ2-7; 7 bases are a match to TRBD1. V trimming: 6 bases; J trimming: 3 bases; junction bases outside the gene matches: 8. The CDR3 has 14 amino acids. CDR1 and CDR2 from the germline V gene are MDHEN and SYDVKM. CDR3 sequence (DNA): TGTGCCAGCAGGGCTGGACAGGCCCACTACGAGCAGTACTTC. Amino acids: CASRAGQAHYEQYF. Together with reference TRBV28 and TRBJ2-7, the CDR3 gives the full variable domain: DVKVTQSSRYLVKRTGEKVFLECVQDMDHENMFWYRQDPGLGLRLIYFSYDVKMKEKGDIPEGYSVSREKKERFSLILESASTNQTSMYLCASRAGQAHYEQYFGPGTRLTVT.

This chain's CDR3 is CASSRPGGREETQYF. CDR3 nucleotides: TGTGCCAGCAGCCGCCCCGGCGGGAGGGAGGAGACCCAGTACTTC. The chain combines TRBV7-9 with TRBJ2-5, with 9 bases matching TRBD2. The length of the CDR3 is 15 residues. CDR1 is SEHNR, CDR2 FQNEAQ, per germline (reference sequence). J gave up 5 bases and V 5 bases, and 9 bases lay outside the gene matches.

The chain carries TRBV5-4 and TRBJ2-3, with 7 bases identical to TRBD2. The V gene end was trimmed by 2 bases and the J gene end by 2 bases; junction bases not matched to a gene: 5. CDR3 length equals 15 residues. CDR1 SGHNT and CDR2 YYREEE come from the germline V gene (reference sequence). The CDR3 bases are TGTGCCAGCAGCTTAGTCAGCGGGATCACAGATACGCAGTATTTT. Translating it yields CASSLVSGITDTQYF.

This chain joins TRBV7-8 and TRBJ1-6; D call uncertain. The CDR3 spans 16 residues. Germline assignment: CDR1 SGHVS and CDR2 FQNEAQ. Trimming shortened V by 2 bases and J by 0 bases, and 8 bases separated the two germline ends. CDR3 amino acids: CASSLFTSSYNSPLHF. The CDR3 DNA follows: TGTGCCAGCAGCTTATTCACGAGCTCCTATAATTCACCCCTCCACTTT.

The chain has TRBV6-5 and TRBJ2-1; 8 bases fit TRBD2. The CDR3 runs 15 residues. The germline gives CDR1 MNHEY, CDR2 SVGAGI. The V gene end was trimmed by 6 bases and the J gene end by 3 bases; junction bases not matched to a gene: 7. CDR3 bases: TGTGCCAGCAGATTAGCGGGAAGGGGCTACAATGAGCAGTTCTTC. Translating gives CASRLAGRGYNEQFF.

This clone was found a few times. The chain has TRBV14 and TRBJ2-1; D possibly corresponds to TRBD1 (5 bases). This CDR3 region has 17 residues. V gave up 1 base and J gave up 0 bases, with 13 bases separating them. Germline CDR1 is SGHDN and CDR2 is FVKESK. The CDR3, as DNA: TGTGCCAGCAGCCAAGGCTACAGGCGCTACTCCTACAATGAGCAGTTCTTC. Protein product: CASSQGYRRYSYNEQFF. Combining the CDR3 with reference TRBV14 and TRBJ2-1 gives the whole variable domain EAGVTQFPSHSVIEKGQTVTLRCDPISGHDNLYWYRRVMGKEIKFLLHFVKESKQDESGMPNNRFLAERTGGTYSTLKVQPAELEDSGVYFCASSQGYRRYSYNEQFFGPGTRLTVL.